Presented here are 2 T cell receptor beta chains from one specimen sequenced in a study of human T cells and chemical hapten exposure. TCRdb fed the RACE reads into MiXCR, producing one record per CDR3 protein. In the table there are around 120,000 distinct CDR3 sequences, about 12% of which are singletons. Stated time point: patch test 1, 2 weeks after DPC sensitization. The treatment: therapeutic diphenylcyclopropenone sensitization with weekly scalp DPC. The source was whole blood, collected in connection with sensitization to the hapten diphenylcyclopropenone (DPC). These receptors originate from a woman aged 50 to 60 with alopecia areata. Some clones in this sample may be carry-over from other donors' samples.

This chain connects TRBV27 to TRBJ2-3, with 10 positions matching TRBD1. V shed 9 bases and J 6 bases; nucleotides not matched to a gene: 9. The CDR3 sequence is 14 residues long. Germline CDR1 and CDR2: MNHEY and SMNVEV (reference sequence). CDR3 DNA: TGTGCCAGTGCTTGGACAGGGGGTTCGGATACGCAGTATTTT. It yields the protein CASAWTGGSDTQYF.

The sample holds a few counts of this clonotype. J is TRBJ2-3 and V is TRBV6-1, with TRBD1 as a possible D gene (5 bases). The CDR3 runs to 17 residues. V lost 0 bases, J lost 6 bases, and 19 bases lay in between. The germline CDR1 and CDR2 sequences are MNHNS and SASEGT. CDR3 residues: CASSEARGQGLRDTQYF. CDR3 DNA sequence: TGTGCCAGCAGTGAAGCTAGAGGCCAGGGCCTTAGGGATACGCAGTATTTT.